The clone carrying this T cell receptor beta chain was seen more than once but under ten times. These data are taken from a study of blood T cell repertoires in COVID-19. The CDR3 extends over 12 amino acids. Germline V gene lookup returns CDR1 SGHRS and CDR2 YFSETQ. V lost 4 bases, J lost 8 bases, and 9 bases lay in between. Source study methods: Cell counts per sample came from amplifying reference gene primers. Sequenced by immunoSEQ multiplex PCR; TCRdb stores in-frame clones only, minus some. V and J calls and clone size come straight from that table; D and trimming were deduced from the DNA. In the table there are a few hundred thousand clones, roughly 85% of which are singletons.

The chain has TRBV5-1 and TRBJ1-4; D is ambiguous. What was sequenced was peripheral blood. The TCR comes from a man aged 25-45 years who had recovered from COVID-19. The CDR3 DNA reads TGCGCCAGCAGCCAGACTCAGGAAAAACTGTTTTTT. It is translated as CASSQTQEKLFF.